The 29 T cell receptor beta chains listed next were all sequenced from one sample in a study of shared clonotypes between healthy human individuals. Only in-frame clones appear in the TCRdb table, and some are missing; sequencing was by immunoSEQ multiplex PCR. The table includes around 2.1 million clones, 90% to 95% detected once. CD45RO negativity and positive selection for CCR7 defined naive CD8 cells, a population that excluded terminally differentiated effector memory CD45RA+ cells. Material for sequencing was naive CD8+ T cells from PBMCs. The receptors derive from a young man in good health. Some clones in this sample may be carry-over from other donors' samples.

This clone was detected only a few times. The junction departs from germline at one end; a sequencing error may be responsible. This chain uses TRBV29-1 with TRBJ1-1; D remains unclear. Germline values: CDR1 SQVTM, CDR2 ANQGSEA. The CDR3 consists of 12 residues. The CDR3 reads CSVEGVNAEAFF. The CDR3 nucleotides are TGCAGCGTTGAAGGGGTGAACGCTGAAGCTTTCTTT.

This chain links TRBV28 with TRBJ2-7; D is unclear. Germline lookup yields CDR1 MDHEN and CDR2 SYDVKM. CDR3 size: 13 residues. Trimming removed 6 bases at V and 0 bases at J, with 9 bases between. Here the CDR3 DNA reads TGTGCCAGCAGGTCGGTCAACTCCTACGAGCAGTACTTC. Protein: CASRSVNSYEQYF.

The J gene is TRBJ1-5, the V gene TRBV28, with 8 bases that match TRBD1. CDR3 size: 14 residues. Germline V gene lookup returns CDR1 MDHEN and CDR2 SYDVKM. The ends lost 3 bases at V and 5 bases at J; junction bases unmatched: 3. This chain's CDR3 is CASSLGQVHQPQHF. As DNA, the CDR3 is TGTGCCAGCAGTTTGGGACAGGTCCATCAGCCCCAGCATTTT.

This clone has more than one count but fewer than ten. The chain is built from TRBV15 and TRBJ1-1; D is uncertain. V was shortened by 4 bases and J by 0 bases, with 6 bases between the two germline ends. In germline, CDR1 is LNHNV, CDR2 YYDKDF (reference sequence). The CDR3 length is 13 residues. The CDR3 nucleotides read TGTGCCACCAGCACTGAAATGAACACTGAAGCTTTCTTT. It is translated as CATSTEMNTEAFF.

This chain links TRBV6-6 with TRBJ1-4; D is unclear. Between the trimmed V and J ends, which lost 2 bases and 7 bases, there was a span of 17 bases. Per germline, CDR1 MNHNY and CDR2 SVGAGI (reference sequence). The CDR3 runs to 16 residues. CDR3 region: CASSYLSQQGTEKLFF. CDR3 nucleotides: TGTGCCAGCAGTTACCTTAGTCAACAAGGTACTGAAAAACTGTTTTTT.

The chain uses TRBV7-8 and TRBJ2-7; D not resolved. V was shortened by 5 bases and J by 4 bases, with 18 bases between the two germline ends. The germline gives CDR1 SGHVS, CDR2 FQNEAQ. The CDR3 covers 15 residues. This CDR3 is CASSPRVPSKYEQYF. CDR3 nucleotide sequence: TGTGCCAGCAGCCCCCGGGTCCCCTCTAAGTACGAGCAGTACTTC. The variable domain in full, completed from reference TRBV7-8 and TRBJ2-7, reads GAGVSQSPRYKVAKRGQDVALRCDPISGHVSLFWYQQALGQGPEFLTYFQNEAQLDKSGLPSDRFFAERPEGSVSTLKIQRTQQEDSAVYLCASSPRVPSKYEQYFGPGTRLTVT.

CDR3 sequence reads: CASSYNRGRYEQYF. The DNA of the CDR3 is TGTGCCAGCAGTTACAACCGGGGGCGATACGAGCAGTACTTC. The rearrangement links TRBV6-5 to TRBJ2-7, with D perhaps assigned TRBD1 or TRBD2 (6 bases each). Deletions cut 2 bases from V and 4 bases from J, with 12 bases between. The CDR3 loop spans 14 amino acids. CDR1 is MNHEY, CDR2 SVGAGI, per germline.

The chain has TRBV19 and TRBJ1-2, with TRBD1 matching over 7 bases. This CDR3 region has 13 residues. V was pared by 6 bases and J by 4 bases, with 5 bases of the junction left unmatched. Germline assignment: CDR1 LNHDA and CDR2 SQIVND (reference sequence). The CDR3 coding sequence is TGTGCCAGTAGCTGGGACAGCAGCTATGGCTACACCTTC. Its protein is CASSWDSSYGYTF.

The rearrangement uses TRBV7-9 and TRBJ2-2; perhaps TRBD1 as D (8 bases). CDR1 and CDR2 from the germline V gene are SEHNR and FQNEAQ (reference sequence). CDR3 length equals 16 residues. The V gene lost 3 bases and the J gene lost 5 bases, with 16 bases spanning the gap. The CDR3 DNA follows: TGTGCCAGCAGCTTGGAAACAGGGGGGGAAACCGGGGAGCTGTTTTTT. It translates to CASSLETGGETGELFF.

A note on this clone: Other DNA sequences from this sample encode an identical CDR3 as well. The chain joins TRBV4-1 to TRBJ1-5, with a tentative D call TRBD1 (5 bases). V dropped 0 bases and J dropped 7 bases, with 7 bases sitting between them. The CDR3 is 13 amino acids. Germline V gene data show CDR1 as MGHRA and CDR2 as YSYEKL. This CDR3 is CASSQEKGQPQHF. The CDR3 bases are TGCGCCAGCAGCCAAGAGAAGGGGCAGCCCCAGCATTTT.

The CDR3 loop reads CASSPFKDNTGELFF. DNA for the CDR3: TGCGCCAGCAGCCCCTTCAAGGATAACACCGGGGAGCTGTTTTTT. The J gene is TRBJ2-2, the V gene TRBV4-3; D unclear. There are 15 residues in the CDR3. Germline V gives CDR1 LGHNA, CDR2 YSLEER. The V and J ends lost 4 bases and 2 bases respectively, with 11 bases between them.

The genes are TRBV27 and TRBJ1-5; D unresolved. The V end was cut by 2 bases, the J end by 1 base, with 6 bases between. Germline V gene lookup returns CDR1 MNHEY and CDR2 SMNVEV (reference sequence). The length of the CDR3 is 14 residues. The CDR3 here is CASSLRTSNQPQHF. The DNA for the CDR3 is TGTGCCAGCAGTTTAAGAACGAGCAATCAGCCCCAGCATTTT.

This clone was counted a few times. This chain uses TRBV4-2 with TRBJ2-3; TRBD2 agrees at 10 bases. With 2 bases clipped from V and 1 base from J, the junction kept 3 bases outside the gene matches. Germline V gene sequence: CDR1 LGHNA, CDR2 YNFKEQ. The CDR3 runs 16 residues. CDR3 loop: CASSQNLAGGTDTQYF. The DNA of the CDR3 is TGTGCCAGCAGCCAAAATCTAGCGGGAGGCACAGATACGCAGTATTTT.

The V gene is TRBV7-8, the J gene TRBJ1-1; D may be TRBD1 (6 bases). CDR3 length: 14 residues. V was pared by 4 bases and J by 4 bases, with 13 bases between. Per germline, CDR1 SGHVS and CDR2 FQNEAQ. CDR3 sequence (DNA): TGTGCCAGCAGCTCCCGTGAAGGGGGCACTGAAGCTTTCTTT. Amino acid sequence: CASSSREGGTEAFF.

V is TRBV10-2 and J is TRBJ2-7; D not certain. With 4 bases removed from V and 2 bases from J, the gap between germline ends came to 9 bases. The germline gives CDR1 WSHSY, CDR2 SAAADI. The CDR3 spans 13 residues. DNA of the CDR3: TGCGCCAGCAGTGGGGCAGCCACCTACGAGCAGTACTTC. Translating gives CASSGAATYEQYF.

The chain is built from TRBV5-6 and TRBJ2-7; 14 positions match TRBD2. The germline gives CDR1 SGHDT, CDR2 YYEEEE. The CDR3 runs 15 residues. Trimming at V came to 4 bases and at J to 2 bases, leaving 2 bases not matched to a gene. CDR3 residues: CASSRLAGGPYEQYF. CDR3 coding DNA: TGTGCCAGCAGCAGACTAGCGGGAGGGCCCTACGAGCAGTACTTC.

The V gene is TRBV6-5, the J gene TRBJ2-7; D gene ambiguous. The CDR3 length is 13 residues. CDR1 is MNHEY, CDR2 SVGAGI, per germline. The V end lost 8 bases, the J end lost 1 base, and 12 bases lay between the germline ends. Here the CDR3 reads CASQHYGSYEQYF. The CDR3 DNA follows: TGTGCCAGCCAACATTATGGTTCCTACGAGCAGTACTTC.

The V call is TRBV5-6, the J call TRBJ1-2, with D tentatively TRBD1 (5 bases). There are 14 residues in the CDR3. Per the germline V gene, CDR1 is SGHDT and CDR2 is YYEEEE. V gave up 5 bases and J gave up 6 bases, with 17 bases separating them. CDR3 DNA: TGTGCCAGCAGGTGGGGGTACCAAGGGGATGGCTACACCTTC. As protein: CASRWGYQGDGYTF.

There are a few counts of this clone. The chain carries TRBV7-9 and TRBJ2-7; no clear D. The V gene lost 0 bases and the J gene lost 4 bases, with 7 bases spanning the gap. CDR1 SEHNR and CDR2 FQNEAQ come from the germline V gene (reference sequence). This CDR3 is 13 amino acids long. CDR3 in amino acids: CASSLAVDYEQYF. CDR3 DNA: TGTGCCAGCAGCTTAGCTGTGGATTACGAGCAGTACTTC.

This clone is a singleton in its sample. The genes are TRBV11-3 and TRBJ2-1; D uncertain. Germline-derived CDR1 and CDR2 are SGHNT and YENEEA. The CDR3 runs to 19 residues. Between the trimmed V and J ends, which lost 0 bases and 0 bases, there was a span of 18 bases. The CDR3 here is CASSLDVSSEISSYNEQFF. The CDR3 DNA sequence: TGTGCCAGCAGCTTAGACGTGTCCTCGGAAATCAGCTCCTACAATGAGCAGTTCTTC.

The chain uses TRBV28 and TRBJ1-1; no clear D gene. Per the germline V gene, CDR1 is MDHEN and CDR2 is SYDVKM. V was trimmed by 5 bases and J by 0 bases, leaving 13 bases between them. The CDR3 has 15 residues. CDR3 bases: TGTGCCAGCAGTCTCGGTGGAGGGATGAACACTGAAGCTTTCTTT. This codes for CASSLGGGMNTEAFF.

The chain is built from TRBV6-6 and TRBJ2-1; weak D call: TRBD2 (5 bases). The V end was cut by 7 bases, the J end by 5 bases, with 18 bases between. Germline CDR1 is MNHNY and CDR2 is SVGAGI (reference sequence). This CDR3 comprises 15 residues. The CDR3 DNA sequence: TGTGCCAGCAATCCCCACCAGGAGGAGGACAATGAGCAGTTCTTC. It translates to CASNPHQEEDNEQFF.

This chain joins TRBV5-1 and TRBJ2-1; D uncertain. V was trimmed by 1 base and J by 0 bases, leaving 14 bases between them. The CDR3 sequence is 17 residues long. Looked up from germline, CDR1 is SGHRS and CDR2 is YFSETQ. In DNA, the CDR3 is TGCGCCAGCAGCTTGCCCCAGTTAACCCCCTCCTACAATGAGCAGTTCTTC. Its translation: CASSLPQLTPSYNEQFF. The full variable domain, in which reference TRBV5-1 and TRBJ2-1 provide the parts outside the CDR3, is KAGVTQTPRYLIKTRGQQVTLSCSPISGHRSVSWYQQTPGQGLQFLFEYFSETQRNKGNFPGRFSGRQFSNSRSEMNVSTLELGDSALYLCASSLPQLTPSYNEQFFGPGTRLTVL.

This chain uses TRBV15 with TRBJ1-1; D might be TRBD1 (6 bases). This CDR3 has 13 residues. The V and J ends lost 0 bases and 11 bases respectively, with 13 bases between them. The germline gives CDR1 LNHNV, CDR2 YYDKDF (reference sequence). The CDR3 region is CATSRDWGGNAFF. The CDR3 region has the DNA TGTGCCACCAGCAGAGATTGGGGGGGCAATGCTTTCTTT.

The sample holds a few counts of this clone. The chain has TRBV7-7 and TRBJ2-1; D possibly corresponds to TRBD2 (6 bases). This CDR3 is 15 amino acids long. Germline V CDR1 and CDR2: SSHAT, FNYEAQ (reference sequence). V was pared by 5 bases and J by 4 bases, with 15 bases between. CDR3 DNA sequence: TGTGCCAGCAGCCCCCGGGTAGCGGAGTACAATGAGCAGTTCTTC. Translating gives CASSPRVAEYNEQFF.

V gene TRBV6-1 combines with J gene TRBJ1-2; TRBD1 is a possible D gene (5 bases). The CDR3 loop spans 16 amino acids. With 0 bases removed from V and 8 bases from J, the gap between germline ends came to 19 bases. Germline V gene sequence: CDR1 MNHNS, CDR2 SASEGT. CDR3 DNA: TGTGCCAGCAGTGAAGCGTCTAGGACGGGGGGATTCGGCTACACCTTC. This encodes CASSEASRTGGFGYTF.

The chain couples TRBV4-1 to TRBJ1-4; D is unresolved. The CDR3 is 13 residues long. Trimming left V 1 base short and J 8 bases short, with 8 bases between. Germline CDR1 MGHRA, CDR2 YSYEKL. CDR3 DNA: TGCGCCAGCAGCCAAGGTGCAGACGAAAAACTGTTTTTT. Its protein is CASSQGADEKLFF.

The chain joins TRBV4-2 to TRBJ2-3; D remains ambiguous. The V and J ends lost 6 bases and 0 bases respectively, with 7 bases between them. Germline loops: CDR1 LGHNA, CDR2 YNFKEQ. The CDR3 is 13 amino acids. CDR3 coding DNA: TGTGCCAGCAGGTCCAGCAGCACAGATACGCAGTATTTT. This gives the protein CASRSSSTDTQYF.

As for this clone: The sample contains more than one DNA sequence encoding this CDR3. The J gene is TRBJ2-2, the V gene TRBV9; 10 bases align to TRBD2. The CDR3 spans 15 residues. With V trimmed by 3 bases and J by 4 bases, 3 bases remained unmatched. The germline V gene has CDR1 SGDLS and CDR2 YYNGEE. CDR3 nucleotides: TGTGCCAGCAGCGCGCGACTAGCGGGCACCGGGGAGCTGTTTTTT. Amino acids: CASSARLAGTGELFF.